Included here is one T cell receptor (beta chain) sequence, with context. As yet, its antigen is unknown. This sample is part of a study of Tregs in tolerant kidney transplant recipients. Study results and limitations: Antigen-driven expansion was suggested because donor-specific Tregs expanded more than all Tregs in tolerant patients.

Profiling relied on immunoSEQ multiplex PCR, and the TCRdb table lists in-frame clones only, not all of them. The top ten clones hold approximately 11% of a sample with some 66,000 clones, just under 95% of them seen once. The clonotype originates from a human donor who received a combined kidney and bone marrow transplant. This specimen consisted of CD8+ T cells from blood, obtained before the transplant.

The CDR3 reads CASTSEGARNTEAFF. CDR3 coding DNA: TGTGCCAGCACCTCGGAGGGGGCTCGGAACACTGAAGCTTTCTTT. The chain couples TRBV11-3 to TRBJ1-1; 7 bases line up with TRBD1. V was clipped by 7 bases and J by 1 base; unmatched bases: 9. The CDR3 extends over 15 amino acids. Germline V CDR1 and CDR2: SGHNT, YENEEA.